Below are 17 T cell receptor beta chains sequenced from a single sample in a study of blood T cell repertoires in COVID-19. Only in-frame clones appear in the TCRdb table, and some are missing; sequencing was by immunoSEQ multiplex PCR. The table lists 35,000 to 50,000 clones, more than 75% of them singletons. Sequenced: peripheral blood. These receptors originate from a man aged 50 or older with active or convalescent COVID-19.

This clone has only one observation. The chain recombines TRBV5-1 with TRBJ1-1; TRBD1 matches 7 bases. This CDR3 is built from 15 residues. V was pared by 4 bases and J by 4 bases, with 10 bases of the junction left unmatched. Germline loops: CDR1 SGHRS, CDR2 YFSETQ. This CDR3 reads CASSPTDRVGTEAFF. CDR3 bases: TGCGCCAGCAGCCCGACCGACAGGGTGGGCACTGAAGCTTTCTTT.

The chain joins TRBV15 to TRBJ1-6; 7 bases line up with TRBD1. V was clipped by 0 bases and J by 6 bases; unmatched bases: 5. The CDR3 is made up of 16 amino acids. Germline CDR1 LNHNV, CDR2 YYDKDF (reference sequence). The CDR3 DNA sequence: TGTGCCACCAGCAGAGAGTCGGGACAGCTTAATTCACCCCTCCACTTT. Translating it yields CATSRESGQLNSPLHF.

V and J are TRBV29-1 and TRBJ1-6, with D unresolved. The V end was cut by 7 bases, the J end by 1 base, with 8 bases between. This CDR3 region has 13 residues. The germline V gene encodes CDR1 SQVTM and CDR2 ANQGSEA. CDR3 sequence reads: CSARWSYNSPLHF. CDR3 nucleotide sequence: TGCAGCGCGCGGTGGTCCTATAATTCACCCCTCCACTTT.

V and J are TRBV27 and TRBJ2-7, with D perhaps TRBD1 (6 bases). This CDR3 is 15 amino acids long. V shed 3 bases and J shed 0 bases, with 12 bases lying between them. The germline V gene encodes CDR1 MNHEY and CDR2 SMNVEV (reference sequence). CDR3 region: CASSLLDSFSYEQYF. In nucleotides, the CDR3 is TGTGCCAGCAGTTTGTTGGACAGCTTCTCCTACGAGCAGTACTTC.

This clone was counted only a few times. This chain joins TRBV10-3 and TRBJ1-1, with 9 bases identical to TRBD1. This CDR3 contains 18 residues. The germline gives CDR1 ENHRY, CDR2 SYGVKD. Germline trimming cut 0 bases from V and 1 base from J; bases unmatched to any gene: 9. The CDR3 loop reads CAISESRKRTGENTEAFF. The CDR3 coding sequence is TGTGCCATCAGTGAGTCCCGGAAAAGGACAGGGGAGAACACTGAAGCTTTCTTT.

The rearrangement joins TRBV19 to TRBJ1-4; 11 bases match TRBD1. The ends lost 7 bases at V and 6 bases at J; junction bases unmatched: 7. Germline V lookup: CDR1 LNHDA, CDR2 SQIVND (reference sequence). This CDR3 has 15 amino acids. This CDR3 is CASTPSDRGHEKLFF. CDR3 bases: TGTGCCAGTACCCCCTCGGACAGGGGGCATGAAAAACTGTTTTTT.

This chain links TRBV12-3 or TRBV12-4 with TRBJ1-1; D perhaps matches TRBD1 (6 bases). The CDR3 extends over 13 amino acids. V lost 4 bases and J 6 bases, leaving 12 bases between the germline ends. CDR3 in DNA: TGTGCCAGCAGTTCCAGGGGATCGGCTGAAGCTTTCTTT. Amino acids: CASSSRGSAEAFF.

This rearrangement joins TRBV5-4 to TRBJ2-7, with a tentative D call TRBD1 (6 bases). The germline CDR1 and CDR2 sequences are SGHNT and YYREEE (reference sequence). The V end lost 6 bases, the J end lost 5 bases, and 15 bases lay between the germline ends. The CDR3 totals 13 residues. The CDR3 spells CASTQGNGDEQYF. The CDR3 DNA reads as TGTGCCAGCACCCAGGGGAATGGGGACGAGCAGTACTTC.

This clone was detected only once. The V call is TRBV11-2, the J call TRBJ1-3; weak D call: TRBD1 (5 bases). The CDR3 runs 16 residues. V gave up 5 bases and J gave up 7 bases, with 21 bases separating them. The V gene's germline CDR1 is SGHAT and CDR2 FQNNGV. The CDR3: CASSPIVGPERNTIYF. CDR3 nucleotide sequence: TGTGCCAGCAGCCCGATAGTGGGGCCCGAGAGGAACACCATATATTTT.

This clone was picked up a small number of times. The chain is built from TRBV6-6 and TRBJ2-4, with 9 bases that match TRBD1. The germline CDR1 and CDR2 sequences are MNHNY and SVGAGI (reference sequence). The CDR3 length is 15 residues. V was clipped by 4 bases and J by 8 bases; unmatched bases: 9. The CDR3 region has the DNA TGTGCCAGCAGTTTGACCGGGACAGGGCGCGACATTCAGTACTTC. Amino acid sequence: CASSLTGTGRDIQYF.

This chain links TRBV19 with TRBJ1-3; 7 nucleotides match TRBD1. This CDR3 spans 16 amino acids. Germline V gene lookup returns CDR1 LNHDA and CDR2 SQIVND (reference sequence). V dropped 6 bases and J dropped 0; count of bases not matched to a gene: 8. The CDR3 DNA reads TGTGCCAGTAGAAGTCCGGGACAGCTCTCTGGAAACACCATATATTTT. Translation: CASRSPGQLSGNTIYF.

The gene calls are TRBV6-1 and TRBJ2-4; 8 positions match TRBD1. The CDR3 sequence is 15 residues long. V lost 2 bases to trimming and J lost 2 bases; unmatched junction nucleotides: 2. Germline values: CDR1 MNHNS, CDR2 SASEGT. CDR3 DNA: TGTGCCAGCAGTGAACAGGGGGCCTCCAAAAACATTCAGTACTTC. Amino acids: CASSEQGASKNIQYF.

Only a few counts were recorded for this clone. V usage is TRBV7-9 and J usage is TRBJ2-2, with 7 bases matching TRBD1. Germline V gene data show CDR1 as SEHNR and CDR2 as FQNEAQ (reference sequence). This CDR3 spans 16 amino acids. J gave up 0 bases and V 4 bases, and 5 bases lay outside the gene matches. The CDR3 loop is CASSYRQGANTGELFF. The CDR3 bases are TGTGCCAGCAGCTACCGACAGGGCGCGAACACCGGGGAGCTGTTTTTT. Using reference TRBV7-9 and TRBJ2-2 for the parts outside the CDR3, the full variable domain is DTGVSQNPRHKITKRGQNVTFRCDPISEHNRLYWYRQTLGQGPEFLTYFQNEAQLEKSRLLSDRFSAERPKGSFSTLEIQRTEQGDSAMYLCASSYRQGANTGELFFGEGSRLTVL.

This chain joins TRBV10-1 and TRBJ1-1; 9 nucleotides align to TRBD1. The CDR3 has 15 residues. Per germline, CDR1 WNHNN and CDR2 SYGVQD (reference sequence). Losses at the gene ends were 3 bases for V and 6 bases for J; bases not matched to a gene: 8. The DNA for the CDR3 is TGCGCCAGCAGTGAAGGGACAGGGTTAGGCTCTGAAGCTTTCTTT. This sequence encodes CASSEGTGLGSEAFF.

J is TRBJ2-3 and V is TRBV7-9; 12 bases agree with TRBD2. V was clipped by 4 bases and J by 2 bases; unmatched bases: 4. The CDR3 spans 16 residues. The germline V gene has CDR1 SEHNR and CDR2 FQNEAQ (reference sequence). As DNA, the CDR3 is TGTGCCAGCAGCTACCGGACTAGCGGGAACACAGATACGCAGTATTTT. Translating gives CASSYRTSGNTDTQYF.

This chain joins TRBV10-3 and TRBJ2-1; D unclear. V gave up 2 bases and J gave up 7 bases, with 6 bases separating them. This CDR3 has 12 amino acids. CDR1 is ENHRY and CDR2 is SYGVKD in the germline V gene. The CDR3 region has the DNA TGTGCCATCAGTGAGGGGCCGAATGAGCAGTTCTTC. Amino acid sequence: CAISEGPNEQFF.

This chain connects TRBV21-1 to TRBJ2-7; TRBD1, as called in the table, went unchecked against the DNA. TRBV21-1 is a documented pseudogene. The CDR3 length is 14 residues. The CDR3: CASNTGGASYEQYF. CDR3 DNA: TGTGCCAGCAACACAGGGGGCGCGTCATACGAGCAGTACTTC.